This T cell receptor (beta chain) comes out of a study of regulatory T cells in long-lasting Graves disease. On the study more broadly: Antithyroid drugs had been taken under 3 months by newly diagnosed Graves' patients.

For TCR beta, libraries came from iRepertoire HTBI primers and Arm-PCR of CDR3 regions. TCRdb re-called the multiplex PCR reads with MiXCR, one entry per CDR3 protein. The table has 400,000 to 500,000 distinct CDR3 sequences, about 15% seen once; the top ten hold around 17%. This sample's time point: newly diagnosed GD, antithyroid drugs for less than 3 months. Following extraction of RNA from PBMCs, that RNA was used to make the TCR library. V lost 9 bases, J lost 1 base, and 6 bases lay in between. The CDR3 covers 11 residues. Germline values: CDR1 SNHLY, CDR2 FYNNEI. The sample was also linked to a second study, of T cells in Graves' hyperthyroidism and ophthalmopathy.

This TCR came from a woman aged 25 to 39 with Graves disease. The sequenced sample was peripheral blood mononuclear cells (PBMCs), obtained at new diagnosis, from a patient treated with antithyroid drugs. This chain connects TRBV2 to TRBJ1-1; D uncertain. The CDR3 loop reads CARRENTEAFF. The CDR3 DNA follows: TGTGCCAGACGGGAGAACACTGAAGCTTTCTTT.